These 22 T cell receptor beta chains were all obtained from the same sample, sequenced in a study of shared clonotypes between healthy human individuals. Some clones are missing from TCRdb's copy, which holds only in-frame ones; the method was immunoSEQ multiplex PCR. The table includes some 480,000 clones, less than 80% detected once. Sequencing was performed on PBMCs. The receptors originated from a woman in her forties in good health. Some clones in this sample may be carry-over from other donors' samples.

This chain joins TRBV5-1 and TRBJ2-1; the D call may be TRBD1 or TRBD2 (5 bases each). The V and J ends lost 4 bases and 2 bases respectively, with 16 bases between them. The CDR3 covers 16 residues. Germline CDR1 is SGHRS and CDR2 is YFSETQ. The CDR3 here is CASSALLGAPYNEQFF. DNA of the CDR3: TGCGCCAGCAGCGCCCTACTAGGGGCCCCCTACAATGAGCAGTTCTTC.

The V gene is TRBV7-3, the J gene TRBJ2-5, with TRBD2 as a possible D gene (7 bases). CDR1 SGHTA and CDR2 FQGTGA come from the germline V gene. The CDR3 is 15 amino acids. Trimming stripped 5 bases from V and 6 bases from J, with 19 bases between. The CDR3 loop reads CASSLQGGIQKTQYF. Written as DNA, the CDR3 is TGTGCCAGCAGCCTACAGGGAGGGATACAAAAGACCCAGTACTTC.

J is TRBJ2-6 and V is TRBV6-1; D ambiguous. Between the trimmed V and J ends, which lost 9 bases and 1 base, there was a span of 7 bases. Germline V gives CDR1 MNHNS, CDR2 SASEGT. This CDR3 has 13 residues. The CDR3 DNA is TGTGCCAGATCTGGGTCTGGGGCCAACGTCCTGACTTTC. This encodes CARSGSGANVLTF.

There are many counts of this clone. The V gene is TRBV27, the J gene TRBJ1-2, with 9 bases lining up with TRBD1. V lost 7 bases, J lost 7 bases, and 7 bases stayed unmatched. CDR1 is MNHEY, CDR2 SMNVEV, per germline (reference sequence). The CDR3 spans 13 residues. The CDR3: CASTQTGGGGYTF. The CDR3 DNA is TGTGCCAGCACCCAGACAGGGGGGGGTGGCTACACCTTC.

This rearrangement joins TRBV2 to TRBJ1-2; 10 nucleotides agree with TRBD1. CDR3 length: 15 amino acids. The J segment lost 7 bases and the V segment lost 6 bases, leaving 11 bases of the junction unmatched. Germline CDR1 SNHLY, CDR2 FYNNEI. DNA for the CDR3: TGTGCCAGCAGGGCCGACAGGGGGCTGAAGGGTGGCTACACCTTC. It codes for CASRADRGLKGGYTF.

This clone has more than one count but fewer than ten. The V and J genes are TRBV27 and TRBJ2-7; possible D gene TRBD1, 5 bases. The CDR3 totals 14 residues. Trimming removed 0 bases at V and 4 bases at J, with 10 bases between. The germline V gene encodes CDR1 MNHEY and CDR2 SMNVEV (reference sequence). The CDR3 protein is CASSLSLGVYEQYF. CDR3 bases: TGTGCCAGCAGTTTATCTTTAGGGGTGTACGAGCAGTACTTC.

The rearrangement uses TRBV5-1 and TRBJ1-1, with D possibly being TRBD1 (5 bases). The CDR3 extends over 15 amino acids. Germline V gene data show CDR1 as SGHRS and CDR2 as YFSETQ. The ends were cut back, 3 bases at V and 4 bases at J, with 16 bases in the middle. The chain's CDR3 is CASSSGTLNGTEAFF. In nucleotides, the CDR3 is TGCGCCAGCAGCTCCGGGACCCTCAACGGCACTGAAGCTTTCTTT. Together with reference TRBV5-1 and TRBJ1-1, the CDR3 gives the full variable domain: KAGVTQTPRYLIKTRGQQVTLSCSPISGHRSVSWYQQTPGQGLQFLFEYFSETQRNKGNFPGRFSGRQFSNSRSEMNVSTLELGDSALYLCASSSGTLNGTEAFFGQGTRLTVV.

The rearrangement links TRBV9 to TRBJ2-3; D remains unclear. The ends were cut back, 0 bases at V and 6 bases at J, with 11 bases in the middle. Per the germline V gene, CDR1 is SGDLS and CDR2 is YYNGEE. CDR3 size: 14 residues. The chain's CDR3 is CASSVDLVPDTQYF. The CDR3 DNA follows: TGTGCCAGCAGCGTAGATTTAGTACCCGATACGCAGTATTTT. The variable domain in full, with the rest retrieved from reference TRBV9 and TRBJ2-3, is DSGVTQTPKHLITATGQRVTLRCSPRSGDLSVYWYQQSLDQGLQFLIQYYNGEERAKGNILERFSAQQFPDLHSELNLSSLELGDSALYFCASSVDLVPDTQYFGPGTRLTVL.

The CDR3 bases are TGTGCCAGCAGACCTAGTACAGATACGCAGTATTTT. Its translation is CASRPSTDTQYF. V is TRBV28 and J is TRBJ2-3; D is undetermined. CDR3 length equals 12 residues. Looked up from germline, CDR1 is MDHEN and CDR2 is SYDVKM. V was trimmed by 6 bases and J by 3 bases, leaving 7 bases between them.

The chain couples TRBV5-1 to TRBJ2-7; D unclear. The CDR3 is 15 amino acids. Germline V gene lookup returns CDR1 SGHRS and CDR2 YFSETQ. Trimming cost V 2 bases and J 3 bases, with 15 bases left between them. In DNA form, the CDR3 reads TGCGCCAGCAGCTTCGGAGAGTCCAGCCACTACGAGCAGTACTTC. It encodes CASSFGESSHYEQYF.

This clone was recorded a few times. The chain uses TRBV19 and TRBJ1-2; possible D gene TRBD1, 5 bases. Per the germline V gene, CDR1 is LNHDA and CDR2 is SQIVND (reference sequence). The CDR3 is 14 residues long. V shed 6 bases and J shed 7 bases, with 18 bases lying between them. DNA for the CDR3: TGTGCCAGTAGCCCTTCGCGGGGCAGGGTTGGCTACACCTTC. Translating it yields CASSPSRGRVGYTF.

This clone was recorded at least ten times. Other DNA sequences in the sample encode the same CDR3. The J gene is TRBJ2-7, the V gene TRBV4-2; 12 positions agree with TRBD2. Germline V gene data show CDR1 as LGHNA and CDR2 as YNFKEQ. The CDR3 contains 17 residues. Trimming cost V 0 bases and J 1 base; bases outside gene matches: 4. DNA of the CDR3: TGTGCCAGCAGCCAAGAAGGACTAGCGGGAAGGTCCTACGAGCAGTACTTC. Amino acid sequence: CASSQEGLAGRSYEQYF.

The chain links TRBV7-9 to TRBJ1-1, with TRBD1 identical over 7 bases. Germline V gives CDR1 SEHNR, CDR2 FQNEAQ (reference sequence). The CDR3 is 17 amino acids. After removal of 5 bases from V and 2 bases from J, the junction contained 14 bases not matched to a gene. CDR3 in DNA: TGTGCCAGCAGCCGGGCCACAGGGGCTTTCGGTAACACTGAAGCTTTCTTT. It translates to CASSRATGAFGNTEAFF. The whole variable domain, remainder taken from reference TRBV7-9 and TRBJ1-1, is DTGVSQNPRHKITKRGQNVTFRCDPISEHNRLYWYRQTLGQGPEFLTYFQNEAQLEKSRLLSDRFSAERPKGSFSTLEIQRTEQGDSAMYLCASSRATGAFGNTEAFFGQGTRLTVV.

A single count supports this clone. The junction shows a germline mismatch at one end, possibly a read error. V and J are TRBV20-1 and TRBJ2-4, with D unresolved. The CDR3 has 10 amino acids. Germline lookup yields CDR1 DFQATT and CDR2 SNEGSKA (reference sequence). The CDR3 loop is CSAETERQHF. CDR3 bases: TGCAGTGCCGAGACCGAGCGCCAACACTTC.

This clone has more than one count but fewer than ten. The CDR3 coding sequence is TGTGCCAGCAGGACCGGGACTAGCGGAAGCGGGGAGCTGTTTTTT. This sequence encodes CASRTGTSGSGELFF. The chain uses TRBV27 and TRBJ2-2; the match to TRBD2 covers 11 bases. From germline, CDR1 is MNHEY and CDR2 SMNVEV (reference sequence). Trimming cost V 6 bases and J 7 bases; bases outside gene matches: 7. This CDR3 is built from 15 residues.

This clone was seen a single time. The V gene is TRBV10-1, the J gene TRBJ2-7; TRBD2 agrees at 8 bases. The V gene's germline CDR1 is WNHNN and CDR2 SYGVQD (reference sequence). Trimming took 0 bases from V and 1 from J; bases not matched to a gene: 5. The CDR3 is 16 residues long. In DNA form, the CDR3 reads TGCGCCAGCAGTGAGTCGCCAGCGGGAGTTTCCTACGAGCAGTACTTC. This sequence encodes CASSESPAGVSYEQYF.

The chain couples TRBV6-1 to TRBJ2-1, with 9 bases that match TRBD2. Germline CDR1 reads MNHNS; CDR2 reads SASEGT. This CDR3 spans 15 amino acids. Trimming took 6 bases from V and 4 from J; bases not matched to a gene: 7. CDR3 sequence (DNA): TGTGCCAGCAGGAGACTAGCGGACGAATACAATGAGCAGTTCTTC. Its translation: CASRRLADEYNEQFF.

The chain recombines TRBV29-1 with TRBJ2-1, with D perhaps matching TRBD2 (6 bases). Germline loops: CDR1 SQVTM, CDR2 ANQGSEA. V lost 6 bases to trimming and J lost 2 bases, with 14 bases between them. This CDR3 region has 14 residues. This chain's CDR3 is CSVRRDGTYNEQFF. CDR3 bases: TGCAGCGTGAGGAGGGACGGCACCTACAATGAGCAGTTCTTC.

This chain links TRBV4-3 with TRBJ2-7, with TRBD1 identical over 7 bases. The CDR3 is made up of 15 amino acids. V was clipped by 2 bases and J by 1 base; unmatched bases: 5. CDR1 and CDR2 (germline): LGHNA, YSLEER. CDR3 sequence (DNA): TGCGCCAGCAGCCAAAGGCCGGGACAGTCCTACGAGCAGTACTTC. Protein sequence: CASSQRPGQSYEQYF.

The V and J genes are TRBV19 and TRBJ1-4, with a tentative D call TRBD1 (5 bases). V was pared by 6 bases and J by 5 bases, with 16 bases between. This CDR3 is 15 amino acids long. The germline V gene encodes CDR1 LNHDA and CDR2 SQIVND (reference sequence). This CDR3 is CASSSEGRENEKLFF. In nucleotides, the CDR3 is TGTGCCAGTAGCTCCGAGGGCAGGGAAAATGAAAAACTGTTTTTT.

The chain has TRBV5-1 and TRBJ2-7; TRBD2 agrees at 7 bases. CDR1 SGHRS and CDR2 YFSETQ come from the germline V gene. This CDR3 is 14 amino acids long. V dropped 0 bases and J dropped 6; count of bases not matched to a gene: 6. CDR3 region: CASSLELASVEQYF. The CDR3 bases are TGCGCCAGCAGCTTGGAACTAGCGAGCGTCGAGCAGTACTTC.

This clone was seen only once. This chain uses TRBV28 with TRBJ2-6, with 13 positions matching TRBD2. The CDR3 contains 18 residues. After removal of 5 bases from V and 1 base from J, the junction contained 5 bases not matched to a gene. Germline loops: CDR1 MDHEN, CDR2 SYDVKM. CDR3 loop: CASSPRTSGRSGANVLTF. The DNA of the CDR3 is TGTGCCAGCAGTCCCCGGACTAGCGGGAGATCTGGGGCCAACGTCCTGACTTTC. The full variable domain, with the rest looked up from reference TRBV28 and TRBJ2-6, is DVKVTQSSRYLVKRTGEKVFLECVQDMDHENMFWYRQDPGLGLRLIYFSYDVKMKEKGDIPEGYSVSREKKERFSLILESASTNQTSMYLCASSPRTSGRSGANVLTFGAGSRLTVL.